This T cell receptor (beta chain) was captured by sequencing in a study of blood T cells in healthy people across ages. Study in general: The capture of about one barcoded beta molecule per two T cells was achieved by template switching. Study-level points and caveats: Percentage of naive T cells showed a strong correlation with TCR beta diversity.

Next came a second PCR, run for roughly 7 to 12 cycles, which used a sample-barcoded 5' primer along with a J-beta primer mix. Each of the cDNA molecules was tagged by a template-switch adaptor with 12 random nucleotides. TCRdb fed the 5' RACE reads into MiXCR, producing one record per CDR3 protein. The sample yields 730,000 or so distinct CDR3 sequences, roughly 41% seen once. Each sample yielded at least 6 micrograms of PBMC total RNA. With respect to this clonotype: Its cognate antigen is unknown.

The sample consisted of blood. The sequence was collected from a man older than 75 in good health.

The CDR3 protein is CSARAQRGGGGYGQYF. CDR3 nucleotides: TGCAGTGCTAGAGCACAGAGAGGCGGGGGCGGATATGGGCAGTACTTC. The chain is built from TRBV20-1 and TRBJ2-7; the D gene is possibly TRBD2 (7 bases). V was trimmed by 1 base and J by 9 bases, leaving 25 bases between them. Germline CDR1 and CDR2: DFQATT and SNEGSKA (reference sequence). The CDR3 contains 16 residues.